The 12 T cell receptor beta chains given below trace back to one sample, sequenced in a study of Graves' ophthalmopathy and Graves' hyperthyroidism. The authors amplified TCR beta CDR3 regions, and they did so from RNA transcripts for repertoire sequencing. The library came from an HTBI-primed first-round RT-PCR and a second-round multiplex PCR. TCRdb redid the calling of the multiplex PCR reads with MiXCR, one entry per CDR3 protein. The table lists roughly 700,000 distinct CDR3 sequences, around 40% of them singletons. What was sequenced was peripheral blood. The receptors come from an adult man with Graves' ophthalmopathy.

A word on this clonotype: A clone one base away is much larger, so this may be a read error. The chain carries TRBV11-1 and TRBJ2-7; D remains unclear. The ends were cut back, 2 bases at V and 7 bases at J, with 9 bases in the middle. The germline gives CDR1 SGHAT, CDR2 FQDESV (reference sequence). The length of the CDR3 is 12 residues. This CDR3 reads CASSLRTTEQYF. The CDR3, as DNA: TGTGCCAGCAGCTTACGGACGACGGAGCAGTACTTC. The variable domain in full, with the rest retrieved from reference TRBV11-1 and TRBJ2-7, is EAEVAQSPRYKITEKSQAVAFWCDPISGHATLYWYRQILGQGPELLVQFQDESVVDDSQLPKDRFSAERLKGVDSTLKIQPAELGDSAMYLCASSLRTTEQYFGPGTRLTVT.

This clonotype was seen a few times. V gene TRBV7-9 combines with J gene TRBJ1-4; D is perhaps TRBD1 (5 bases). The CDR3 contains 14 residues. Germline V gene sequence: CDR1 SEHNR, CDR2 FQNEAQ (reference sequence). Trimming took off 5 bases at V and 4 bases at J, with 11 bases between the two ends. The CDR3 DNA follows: TGTGCCAGCAGCCATGACAGCCTTAATGAAAAACTGTTTTTT. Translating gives CASSHDSLNEKLFF. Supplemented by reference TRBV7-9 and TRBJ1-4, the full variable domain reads DTGVSQNPRHKITKRGQNVTFRCDPISEHNRLYWYRQTLGQGPEFLTYFQNEAQLEKSRLLSDRFSAERPKGSFSTLEIQRTEQGDSAMYLCASSHDSLNEKLFFGSGTQLSVL.

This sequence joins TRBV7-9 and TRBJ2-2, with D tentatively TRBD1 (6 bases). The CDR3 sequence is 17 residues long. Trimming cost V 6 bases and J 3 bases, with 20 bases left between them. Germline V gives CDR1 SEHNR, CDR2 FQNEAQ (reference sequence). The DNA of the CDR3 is TGTGCCAGCAGTTTTTCGAGACAGGTCCGTGACACCGGGGAGCTGTTTTTT. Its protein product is CASSFSRQVRDTGELFF.

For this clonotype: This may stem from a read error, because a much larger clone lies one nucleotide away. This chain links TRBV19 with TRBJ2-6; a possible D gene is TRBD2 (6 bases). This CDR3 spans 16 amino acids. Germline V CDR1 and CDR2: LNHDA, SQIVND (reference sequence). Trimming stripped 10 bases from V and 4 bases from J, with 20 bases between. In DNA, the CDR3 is TGTGCCACCCTAGCGAGGAAAGCCTCCGGGGCCAACGTCCTGACTTTC. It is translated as CATLARKASGANVLTF.

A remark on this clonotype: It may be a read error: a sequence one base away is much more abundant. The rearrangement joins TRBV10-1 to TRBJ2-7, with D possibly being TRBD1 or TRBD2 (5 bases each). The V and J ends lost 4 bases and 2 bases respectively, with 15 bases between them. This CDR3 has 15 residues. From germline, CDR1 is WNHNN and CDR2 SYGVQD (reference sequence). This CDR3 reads CASSGTRDGPYEQYF. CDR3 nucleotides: TGCGCCAGCAGTGGGACCCGGGACGGACCCTACGAGCAGTACTTC.

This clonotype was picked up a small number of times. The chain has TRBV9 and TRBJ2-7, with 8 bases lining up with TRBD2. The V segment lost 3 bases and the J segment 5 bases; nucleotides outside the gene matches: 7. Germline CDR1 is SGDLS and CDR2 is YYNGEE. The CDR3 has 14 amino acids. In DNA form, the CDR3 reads TGTGCCAGCAGCGGGGGACTAGTATACCACGAGCAGTACTTC. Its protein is CASSGGLVYHEQYF.

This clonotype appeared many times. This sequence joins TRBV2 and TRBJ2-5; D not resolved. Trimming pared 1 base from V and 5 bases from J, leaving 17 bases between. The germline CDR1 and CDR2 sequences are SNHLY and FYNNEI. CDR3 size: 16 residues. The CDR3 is CASSEEVITQAETQYF. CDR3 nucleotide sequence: TGTGCCAGCAGTGAAGAGGTCATAACCCAGGCGGAGACCCAGTACTTC.

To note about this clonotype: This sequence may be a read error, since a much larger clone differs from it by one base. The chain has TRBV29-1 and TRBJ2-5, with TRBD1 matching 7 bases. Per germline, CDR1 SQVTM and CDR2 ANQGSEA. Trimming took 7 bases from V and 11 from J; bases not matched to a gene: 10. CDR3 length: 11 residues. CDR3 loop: CSAGQVGQQYF. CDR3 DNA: TGCAGCGCTGGACAGGTGGGGCAGCAGTACTTC.

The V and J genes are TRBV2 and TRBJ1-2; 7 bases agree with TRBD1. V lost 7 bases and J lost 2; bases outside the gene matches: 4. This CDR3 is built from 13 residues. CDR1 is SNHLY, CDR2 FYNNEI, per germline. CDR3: CASKGAGNYGYTF. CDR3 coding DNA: TGTGCCAGCAAGGGGGCAGGGAACTATGGCTACACCTTC.

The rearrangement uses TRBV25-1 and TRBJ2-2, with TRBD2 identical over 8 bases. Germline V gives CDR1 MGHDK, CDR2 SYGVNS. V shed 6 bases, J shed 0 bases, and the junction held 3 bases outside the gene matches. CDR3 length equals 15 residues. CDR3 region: CASSQAGANTGELFF. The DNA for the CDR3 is TGTGCCAGCAGCCAAGCGGGGGCGAACACCGGGGAGCTGTTTTTT.

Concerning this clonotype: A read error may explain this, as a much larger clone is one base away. CDR3 residues: CASSVGVSYEQYF. The DNA for the CDR3 is TGTGCCAGCAGTGTTGGTGTATCCTACGAGCAGTACTTC. The genes are TRBV2 and TRBJ2-7; D not resolved. Trimming left V 4 bases short and J 1 base short, with 8 bases between. Germline V gene lookup returns CDR1 SNHLY and CDR2 FYNNEI. The CDR3 extends over 13 amino acids.

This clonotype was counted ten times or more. The CDR3 reads CSALDPGTLHTEAFF. Here the CDR3 DNA reads TGCAGTGCATTGGACCCCGGGACACTGCACACTGAAGCTTTCTTT. The chain uses TRBV20-1 and TRBJ1-1; TRBD1 is a possible D gene (6 bases). Between the trimmed V and J ends, which lost 6 bases and 3 bases, there was a span of 20 bases. The CDR3 length is 15 residues. Germline V lookup: CDR1 DFQATT, CDR2 SNEGSKA (reference sequence).